The clone carrying this TCR beta chain was observed many times. Patients underwent thyroid surgery, and none had received any treatment before it. Germline V gene data show CDR1 as DFQATT and CDR2 as SNEGSKA (reference sequence). There are 16 residues in the CDR3. V was shortened by 4 bases and J by 0 bases, with 16 bases between the two germline ends. TCRdb re-called clones from the PCR reads using MiXCR. The sample includes 30,000 to 35,000 clones, approximately 16% of them seen just once. The data were obtained in a study of metastatic and nonmetastatic thyroid tumors. The sequence came from a male donor with papillary thyroid cancer or a benign thyroid nodule (not recorded which). Some clones in this sample may be carry-over from other donors' samples. This chain uses TRBV20-1 with TRBJ2-1; D is undetermined. The source material was blood. The chain's CDR3 is CSATLDGPSSYNEQFF. The DNA of the CDR3 is TGCAGTGCTACCCTCGACGGACCAAGCTCCTACAATGAGCAGTTCTTC.